The 19 T cell receptor beta chains reported below all come from one sample, sequenced in a study of blood T cell repertoires in COVID-19 (dated by TCRdb to between 2020 and 2021). The method was the immunoSEQ multiplex PCR assay. The immuneACCESS repertoire file appears here via TCRdb, limited to in-frame rearrangements. These files lack a portion of the clones; in checked studies, under half of the deficit traces to unresolved V genes, and the cause of the others is not known. The sample profile shows more than 300,000 clones; 85% to 95% of them were found once. 3.5% to 5% of the sample comes from the top ten. Material for sequencing was PBMCs or T cells enriched from blood (not recorded which). All receptors derive from a woman aged 25 to 39 who had been exposed to COVID-19.

The genes are TRBV9 and TRBJ2-1, with 12 bases fitting TRBD2. This CDR3 region has 20 residues. Trimming took 4 bases from V and 0 from J; bases not matched to a gene: 14. The germline gives CDR1 SGDLS, CDR2 YYNGEE. The CDR3 spells CASSPNTGTSGRSSYNEQFF. The CDR3, as DNA: TGTGCCAGCAGCCCAAACACCGGGACTAGCGGGCGTTCCTCCTACAATGAGCAGTTCTTC.

Comments on this clone: At one end, the junction sequence differs from germline, possibly due to a read error. The rearrangement links TRBV5-4 to TRBJ2-7; D is perhaps TRBD2 (5 bases). The CDR3 has 12 amino acids. The germline CDR1 and CDR2 sequences are SGHNT and YYREEE (reference sequence). Here the CDR3 reads CASSLESGSSIF. The CDR3, as DNA: TGTGCCAGCAGCTTGGAGTCGGGATCGTCTATCTTC.

This chain connects TRBV30 to TRBJ1-2; 8 nucleotides agree with TRBD1. Germline assignment: CDR1 GTSNPN and CDR2 SVGIG (reference sequence). This CDR3 is 12 amino acids long. The junction had 2 bases not matched to a gene; V was cut back by 5 bases and J by 3 bases. Written as DNA, the CDR3 is TGTGCCTGGGGGACAGGAGACTATGGCTACACCTTC. This translates into CAWGTGDYGYTF.

V and J are TRBV5-5 and TRBJ1-4, with 8 nucleotides matching TRBD1. Trimming cost V 4 bases and J 2 bases; bases outside gene matches: 4. Looked up from germline, CDR1 is SGHKS and CDR2 is YYEKEE (reference sequence). The CDR3 length is 15 residues. CDR3 amino acids: CASSARGLTNEKLFF. The CDR3 DNA reads as TGTGCCAGCAGCGCCAGGGGGCTGACTAATGAAAAACTGTTTTTT. The variable domain in full, with the rest retrieved from reference TRBV5-5 and TRBJ1-4, is DAGVTQSPTHLIKTRGQQVTLRCSPISGHKSVSWYQQVLGQGPQFIFQYYEKEERGRGNFPDRFSARQFPNYSSELNVNALLLGDSALYLCASSARGLTNEKLFFGSGTQLSVL.

This chain links TRBV11-3 with TRBJ2-7; TRBD1 matches 12 bases. V was pared by 5 bases and J by 5 bases, with 4 bases of the junction left unmatched. The CDR3 has 14 amino acids. In germline, CDR1 is SGHNT, CDR2 YENEEA. CDR3 protein: CASSPGQGAHEQYF. The CDR3 bases are TGTGCCAGCAGCCCGGGACAGGGGGCACACGAGCAGTACTTC.

This chain uses TRBV5-1 with TRBJ2-1; 11 positions match TRBD1. Germline CDR1 is SGHRS and CDR2 is YFSETQ. V shed 0 bases, J shed 4 bases, and the junction held 6 bases outside the gene matches. The CDR3 covers 17 residues. CDR3 DNA: TGCGCCAGCAGCTTGGGGACAGGGGGCTCCGAATACAATGAGCAGTTCTTC. It codes for CASSLGTGGSEYNEQFF.

This rearrangement joins TRBV11-2 to TRBJ2-6; TRBD2 is a possible D gene (5 bases). The CDR3 has 16 amino acids. Germline assignment: CDR1 SGHAT and CDR2 FQNNGV. With 3 bases removed from V and 0 bases from J, the gap between germline ends came to 9 bases. DNA of the CDR3: TGTGCCAGCAGCTTTCCCCGGGGCTCTGGGGCCAACGTCCTGACTTTC. Its protein is CASSFPRGSGANVLTF.

The rearrangement uses TRBV27 and TRBJ1-6, with a tentative D call TRBD1 (5 bases). The CDR3 extends over 17 amino acids. The V end lost 5 bases, the J end lost 2 bases, and 16 bases lay between the germline ends. CDR1 is MNHEY and CDR2 is SMNVEV in the germline V gene (reference sequence). The CDR3 protein is CASSLGAFSTYNSPLHF. The CDR3 nucleotides are TGTGCCAGCAGTCTAGGGGCCTTTTCGACCTATAATTCACCCCTCCACTTT.

This chain connects TRBV6-6 to TRBJ1-2; 7 bases line up with TRBD1. J gave up 6 bases and V 6 bases, and 16 bases lay outside the gene matches. The germline gives CDR1 MNHNY, CDR2 SVGAGI (reference sequence). CDR3 length equals 16 residues. Here the CDR3 reads CASSLIPRQGRNGYTF. The CDR3 DNA sequence: TGTGCCAGCAGCCTTATTCCCCGACAGGGCAGGAATGGCTACACCTTC.

The sample holds one count of this clone. The CDR3: CASSLRTEPYGYTF. The CDR3 nucleotides are TGTGCCAGCAGCTTGCGGACAGAACCCTATGGCTACACCTTC. V gene TRBV5-5 combines with J gene TRBJ1-2, with a tentative D call TRBD1 (6 bases). Trimming stripped 1 base from V and 4 bases from J, with 11 bases between. This CDR3 has 14 amino acids. Germline V gene lookup returns CDR1 SGHKS and CDR2 YYEKEE (reference sequence). The full variable domain, completed using reference TRBV5-5 and TRBJ1-2, is DAGVTQSPTHLIKTRGQQVTLRCSPISGHKSVSWYQQVLGQGPQFIFQYYEKEERGRGNFPDRFSARQFPNYSSELNVNALLLGDSALYLCASSLRTEPYGYTFGSGTRLTVV.

The chain recombines TRBV7-7 with TRBJ2-7; D is uncertain. V was trimmed by 8 bases and J by 2 bases, leaving 22 bases between them. Looked up from germline, CDR1 is SSHAT and CDR2 is FNYEAQ (reference sequence). The CDR3 contains 16 residues. The CDR3: CASYLRPARRPYEQYF. The CDR3 coding sequence is TGTGCCAGCTATCTACGGCCCGCTCGGAGACCCTACGAGCAGTACTTC.

This chain uses TRBV2 with TRBJ2-1; possibly TRBD2 for D (5 bases). V gave up 6 bases and J gave up 2 bases, with 14 bases separating them. This CDR3 is built from 15 residues. Germline CDR1 SNHLY, CDR2 FYNNEI. The CDR3 protein is CASSARPGAYNEQFF. CDR3 nucleotides: TGTGCCAGCAGCGCCCGACCCGGGGCCTACAATGAGCAGTTCTTC.

This chain uses TRBV4-1 with TRBJ1-2; 7 bases are shared with TRBD1. The CDR3 extends over 15 amino acids. CDR1 is MGHRA, CDR2 YSYEKL, per germline. V dropped 2 bases and J dropped 6; count of bases not matched to a gene: 9. The CDR3 spells CASSQHPGQKDGYTF. The CDR3 DNA reads TGCGCCAGCAGCCAACACCCGGGACAGAAGGATGGCTACACCTTC.

CDR3 sequence reads: CASSSRNTIYF. In DNA form, the CDR3 reads TGTGCCAGCAGTTCTAGAAACACCATATATTTT. The V gene is TRBV12-3 or TRBV12-4, the J gene TRBJ1-3; D is uncertain. This CDR3 spans 11 amino acids. V was cut by 4 bases and J by 5 bases, with 3 bases left in between.

The CDR3 loop reads CASSLTHRDEPQHF. CDR3 DNA: TGCGCCAGCAGCTTAACCCACAGGGATGAGCCCCAGCATTTT. The chain joins TRBV5-1 to TRBJ1-5; tentative D call: TRBD1 (6 bases). Per germline, CDR1 SGHRS and CDR2 YFSETQ. The CDR3 is 14 residues long. V was clipped by 2 bases and J by 8 bases, with 14 bases between them.

V gene TRBV7-8 combines with J gene TRBJ2-4; TRBD1 matches 8 bases. The V gene end was trimmed by 6 bases and the J gene end by 0 bases; junction bases not matched to a gene: 13. The CDR3 runs to 18 residues. Germline values: CDR1 SGHVS, CDR2 FQNEAQ. This chain's CDR3 is CASSQPAGDRLAKNIQYF. The DNA of the CDR3 is TGTGCCAGCAGTCAACCCGCTGGGGACAGGCTAGCCAAAAACATTCAGTACTTC.

In this sample, this clone turned up a few times. Distinct nucleotide sequences in the sample also encode this CDR3. The chain carries TRBV14 and TRBJ2-1; 9 bases align to TRBD1. Trimming took 3 bases from V and 5 from J; bases not matched to a gene: 8. Germline CDR1 reads SGHDN; CDR2 reads FVKESK. This CDR3 is 16 amino acids long. In DNA, the CDR3 is TGTGCCAGCAGCCAGATCCCGGGACAGGGAGACAATGAGCAGTTCTTC. Its protein product is CASSQIPGQGDNEQFF.

The chain couples TRBV11-2 to TRBJ2-1; a possible D gene is TRBD1 (5 bases). Germline V gives CDR1 SGHAT, CDR2 FQNNGV. The V and J ends lost 0 bases and 4 bases respectively, with 13 bases between them. The CDR3 contains 16 residues. The CDR3 sequence is CASSLDRTPLYNEQFF. The CDR3 DNA reads as TGTGCCAGCAGCTTAGATCGGACACCCTTATACAATGAGCAGTTCTTC.

This chain links TRBV7-2 with TRBJ2-7; the match to TRBD1 covers 9 bases. The CDR3 totals 16 residues. Unmatched junction bases numbered 6, after V lost 1 base and J lost 2 bases. The germline gives CDR1 SGHTA, CDR2 FQGNSA. The CDR3 spells CASSLGPGQGPYEQYF. The CDR3 bases are TGTGCCAGCAGCTTAGGGCCGGGACAGGGCCCCTACGAGCAGTACTTC.